This T cell receptor beta chain is drawn from a study of long-term antiretroviral therapy in people with HIV. Background on the study: By about a decade, the earliest samples predate the 2015 immediate-ART recommendation. General study findings and limits: Pre-ART expanded TRB clones stayed dominant throughout, though often decreasing after ART. Information on adherence, resistance and therapy changes was unavailable.

The assay, immunoSEQ v3.0, was run at survey level. Repertoires were generated with immunoSEQ multiplex PCR, while TCRdb's copy carries only in-frame clones and drops some. The sample lists 30,000 to 45,000 clones, 80% occurring once. This clone was picked up one time. No antigen is known for it. The CDR3 loop spans 14 amino acids. The germline CDR1 and CDR2 sequences are MDHEN and SYDVKM. The germline V and J ends were trimmed by 3 bases and 7 bases, with 12 bases remaining between them. Every one of the donors gave at least one pre-ART PBMC sample and at least two post-ART PBMC samples. The gene calls are TRBV28 and TRBJ1-4; perhaps TRBD1 as D (6 bases). This specimen was unsorted PBMCs, taken 3.4 years after starting antiretroviral therapy. The receptor was derived from a man aged 30 to 39 with HIV. The DNA for the CDR3 is TGTGCCAGCAGTTTGAGGGGGTACGTTGAAAAACTGTTTTTT. Translated, it gives CASSLRGYVEKLFF.